These T cell receptor beta chains were read from a single sample in a study of CD8 T cells in ankylosing spondylitis. In TCRdb, the 5' RACE reads were re-called with MiXCR into one record per CDR3 protein. Of around 890,000 distinct CDR3 sequences in the sample, 12% were seen once. Sequenced input: blood, either unsorted or a sorted T cell fraction (not recorded which). The receptors were sampled from a male donor with ankylosing spondylitis. Each CDR3 is given with its conserved first and last residue. The order of the fields is J gene, D gene, clone size, V gene, CDR3 DNA, CDR3 protein. A D gene is named only where the DNA matches it firmly. Only some rows state a clone size, as once, few, many or a class for expanded clones.

j_gene: TRBJ1-2
d_gene: -
abundance: -
v_gene: TRBV6-5
CDR3nt: TGTGCCAGCAGCGACATCTATGGCTACACCTTC
CDR3aa: CASSDIYGYTF

j_gene: TRBJ2-5
d_gene: -
abundance: few
v_gene: TRBV5-4
CDR3nt: TGTGCCAGCAGCTCTTACAGGGAGACCGGAGAGACCCAGTACTTC
CDR3aa: CASSSYRETGETQYF

j_gene: TRBJ2-7
d_gene: -
abundance: many
v_gene: TRBV27
CDR3nt: -
CDR3aa: CASSTSGLVPYEQYF

j_gene: TRBJ1-6
d_gene: -
abundance: many
v_gene: TRBV15
CDR3nt: TGTGCCACCAGCAGAGGAGTGGGGCATAATTCACCCCTCCACTTT
CDR3aa: CATSRGVGHNSPLHF

j_gene: TRBJ1-1
d_gene: TRBD1
abundance: few
v_gene: TRBV5-1
CDR3nt: TGCGCCAGCAGCATACGATCCGGGACAGCTGAGGTCACTGAAGCTTTCTTT
CDR3aa: CASSIRSGTAEVTEAFF

j_gene: TRBJ1-1
d_gene: -
abundance: -
v_gene: TRBV6-5
CDR3nt: TGTGCCAGCAGTTACTTTGGGGGTAGCACTGAAGCTTTCTTT
CDR3aa: CASSYFGGSTEAFF

j_gene: TRBJ1-2
d_gene: -
abundance: -
v_gene: TRBV4-3
CDR3nt: TGCGCCAGCAGCCACGCCGGGGGTACCATGGGGATAGGTGGCTACACCTTC
CDR3aa: CASSHAGGTMGIGGYTF

j_gene: TRBJ1-2
d_gene: TRBD1
abundance: -
v_gene: TRBV29-1
CDR3nt: TGCAGCGTTCTTAGGGGGCTGAACTATGGCTACACCTTC
CDR3aa: CSVLRGLNYGYTF

j_gene: TRBJ2-2
d_gene: TRBD1
abundance: many
v_gene: TRBV12-3/TRBV12-4
CDR3nt: TGTGCCAGCAGTCTTGGACAGGGGAGAACCGGGGAGCTGTTTTTT
CDR3aa: CASSLGQGRTGELFF

j_gene: TRBJ2-3
d_gene: TRBD2
abundance: many
v_gene: TRBV12-3/TRBV12-4
CDR3nt: TGTGCCAGCAGCCGAAGAGGGACTAGCGGCACAGATACGCAGTATTTT
CDR3aa: CASSRRGTSGTDTQYF

j_gene: TRBJ2-7
d_gene: -
abundance: -
v_gene: TRBV20-1
CDR3nt: TGCAGTGTCACATCCATAGCGATTGACGAGCAGTACTTC
CDR3aa: CSVTSIAIDEQYF

j_gene: TRBJ2-3
d_gene: TRBD2
abundance: -
v_gene: TRBV4-2
CDR3nt: TGTGCCAGCAGCCAAGATATAGGGCTAGCGGGAGAGACAGATACGCAGTATTTT
CDR3aa: CASSQDIGLAGETDTQYF

j_gene: TRBJ2-5
d_gene: TRBD1
abundance: few
v_gene: TRBV4-1
CDR3nt: TGCGCCAGCAGCCATCCTTGGGGACAGGGGGCACGGCGTGAGACCCAGTACTTC
CDR3aa: CASSHPWGQGARRETQYF

j_gene: TRBJ1-2
d_gene: -
abundance: -
v_gene: TRBV20-1
CDR3nt: TGCAGTGCTAGACCACCGGCCAGAGAAGGTTATGGCTACACCTTC
CDR3aa: CSARPPAREGYGYTF

j_gene: TRBJ2-1
d_gene: -
abundance: -
v_gene: TRBV13
CDR3nt: TGTGCCAGCAGCTTAGCCGCCCGGATGTACTACAATGAGCAGTTCTTC
CDR3aa: CASSLAARMYYNEQFF

j_gene: TRBJ1-4
d_gene: -
abundance: -
v_gene: TRBV6-1
CDR3nt: TGTGCCAGCACCCCGGGACCCTGGTTCGGCGAAAAACTGTTTTTT
CDR3aa: CASTPGPWFGEKLFF

j_gene: TRBJ2-5
d_gene: TRBD2
abundance: -
v_gene: TRBV7-9
CDR3nt: TGTGCCAGCAGCGCGACTAGCGGTTACCAAGAGACCCAGTACTTC
CDR3aa: CASSATSGYQETQYF

j_gene: TRBJ2-7
d_gene: -
abundance: few
v_gene: TRBV20-1
CDR3nt: TGCAGTGCCTCCCGGACTATTTCTTACGAGCAGTACTTC
CDR3aa: CSASRTISYEQYF

j_gene: TRBJ2-5
d_gene: TRBD1
abundance: -
v_gene: TRBV9
CDR3nt: TGTGCCAGCAGCGCAACCGGGACAGGGGGGGAGACCCAGTACTTC
CDR3aa: CASSATGTGGETQYF

j_gene: TRBJ2-5
d_gene: -
abundance: -
v_gene: TRBV20-1
CDR3nt: TGCAGTGCCGCCGGGACACGGCCTGCGACCCAGTACTTC
CDR3aa: CSAAGTRPATQYF

j_gene: TRBJ1-4
d_gene: -
abundance: -
v_gene: TRBV7-9
CDR3nt: TGTGCCAGCAGCTTAGGAGGACAGCGGGGTGAAAAACTGTTTTTT
CDR3aa: CASSLGGQRGEKLFF

j_gene: TRBJ2-7
d_gene: TRBD1
abundance: -
v_gene: TRBV5-1
CDR3nt: TGCGCCAGCAGCCAAGCAGGGACAGGGGGTTTCGAGCAGTACTTC
CDR3aa: CASSQAGTGGFEQYF

j_gene: TRBJ2-1
d_gene: TRBD2
abundance: many
v_gene: TRBV7-2
CDR3nt: TGTGCCAGCAGCCCCGGGGGGGTCTGGGATGAGCAGTTCTTC
CDR3aa: CASSPGGVWDEQFF

j_gene: TRBJ2-7
d_gene: -
abundance: -
v_gene: TRBV20-1
CDR3nt: TGCAGTGCTAGACGACTCCTTGGGAACGAGCAGTACTTC
CDR3aa: CSARRLLGNEQYF

j_gene: TRBJ1-2
d_gene: TRBD1
abundance: -
v_gene: TRBV4-3
CDR3nt: TGCGCCAGCAGCCAAGACCTCCCTCGAGACAGGGGAGTCTATGGCTACACCTTC
CDR3aa: CASSQDLPRDRGVYGYTF

j_gene: TRBJ2-5
d_gene: -
abundance: many
v_gene: TRBV20-1
CDR3nt: TGCAGTGCTGAACCCCGACTAGAGACCCAGTACTTC
CDR3aa: CSAEPRLETQYF

j_gene: TRBJ1-1
d_gene: -
abundance: -
v_gene: TRBV5-6
CDR3nt: TGTGCCAGCAGCTTGGAAGGGGGTACGGTGAACACTGAAGCTTTCTTT
CDR3aa: CASSLEGGTVNTEAFF

j_gene: TRBJ2-3
d_gene: TRBD2
abundance: few
v_gene: TRBV6-2/TRBV6-3
CDR3nt: TGTGCCAGCAGTTACCTCGGGAGGGCCGGAGATACGCAGTATTTT
CDR3aa: CASSYLGRAGDTQYF

j_gene: TRBJ2-4
d_gene: TRBD2
abundance: -
v_gene: TRBV10-1
CDR3nt: TGCGCCAGCAGTGCTAGCGGGAGAGACATTCAGTACTTC
CDR3aa: CASSASGRDIQYF

j_gene: TRBJ2-2
d_gene: -
abundance: few
v_gene: TRBV4-2
CDR3nt: TGTGCCAGCAGCTCCGTGGGGGGACAGACAAACACCGGGGAGCTGTTTTTT
CDR3aa: CASSSVGGQTNTGELFF

j_gene: TRBJ1-1
d_gene: -
abundance: many
v_gene: TRBV28
CDR3nt: TGTGCCACCTCCGCATGGAACACTGAAGCTTTCTTT
CDR3aa: CATSAWNTEAFF

j_gene: TRBJ2-2
d_gene: -
abundance: -
v_gene: TRBV2
CDR3nt: TGTGCCAGCAGTAAAGACTCAGACACCGGGGAGCTGTTTTTT
CDR3aa: CASSKDSDTGELFF

j_gene: TRBJ1-1
d_gene: -
abundance: -
v_gene: TRBV5-1
CDR3nt: TGCGCCAGCAGCTCGTCGGCAGGGAACACTGAAGCTTTCTTT
CDR3aa: CASSSSAGNTEAFF

j_gene: TRBJ1-1
d_gene: -
abundance: -
v_gene: TRBV7-2
CDR3nt: TGTGCCAGCAGCTTAGCGGGCCTAGAAGCTTTCTTT
CDR3aa: CASSLAGLEAFF

j_gene: TRBJ1-5
d_gene: -
abundance: -
v_gene: TRBV7-2
CDR3nt: TGTGCCAGCAGCTTAGGCTGGGGGCCCCAGCCCCAGCATTTT
CDR3aa: CASSLGWGPQPQHF

j_gene: TRBJ2-7
d_gene: -
abundance: -
v_gene: TRBV7-2
CDR3nt: TGTGCCAGCAGCTTAGCACCTGGTGGGGGGGCCCCCCCTTGGTTC
CDR3aa: CASSLAPGGGAPPWF

j_gene: TRBJ2-2
d_gene: -
abundance: -
v_gene: TRBV12-3/TRBV12-4
CDR3nt: TGTGCCTTCGCCGGGGAGCTGTTTTTT
CDR3aa: CAFAGELFF

j_gene: TRBJ2-1
d_gene: -
abundance: many
v_gene: TRBV5-1
CDR3nt: TGCGCCAGCAGGGGTGATGGGGGACACTACAATGAGCAGTTCTTC
CDR3aa: CASRGDGGHYNEQFF

j_gene: TRBJ2-1
d_gene: TRBD2
abundance: -
v_gene: TRBV7-2
CDR3nt: TGTGCCAGCAGCTTAATAGGGACTAGCTCTCACAATGAGCAGTTCTTC
CDR3aa: CASSLIGTSSHNEQFF

j_gene: TRBJ2-2
d_gene: TRBD2
abundance: -
v_gene: TRBV20-1
CDR3nt: TGCTGTGCTAGCGATCCGACTAGCGGGGGGGCTGGCGGGGAGCTGTTTTTT
CDR3aa: CCASDPTSGGAGGELFF

j_gene: TRBJ2-2
d_gene: TRBD2
abundance: many
v_gene: TRBV4-2
CDR3nt: TGTGCCAGCAGCCTCCTAGCCGGGACTAGCGGGGGGACTGGGGGCACCGGGGAGCTGTTTTTT
CDR3aa: CASSLLAGTSGGTGGTGELFF

j_gene: TRBJ2-3
d_gene: TRBD2
abundance: -
v_gene: TRBV20-1
CDR3nt: TGCAGTGCTGGAGAGGCTAGCGGCGCCCATACGCAGTATTTT
CDR3aa: CSAGEASGAHTQYF

j_gene: TRBJ2-3
d_gene: -
abundance: many
v_gene: TRBV7-2
CDR3nt: TGTGCCAGCAGCCGCCAGGGGCCAGATACGCAGTATTTT
CDR3aa: CASSRQGPDTQYF

j_gene: TRBJ2-3
d_gene: -
abundance: -
v_gene: TRBV20-1
CDR3nt: TGCTGTGCTAGAGGGTTCGGAACGGGGGTTATCACAGATACGCAGTATTTT
CDR3aa: CCARGFGTGVITDTQYF

j_gene: TRBJ1-4
d_gene: TRBD1
abundance: few
v_gene: TRBV7-2
CDR3nt: TGTGCCAGCAGTTTCGACAGGGGAGGGGAAAAACTGTTTTTT
CDR3aa: CASSFDRGGEKLFF

j_gene: TRBJ2-1
d_gene: -
abundance: many
v_gene: TRBV29-1
CDR3nt: TGCAGCGCTAGGGACACTAGCTCCTACAATGAGCAGTTCTTC
CDR3aa: CSARDTSSYNEQFF

j_gene: TRBJ2-7
d_gene: TRBD1
abundance: few
v_gene: TRBV5-1
CDR3nt: TGCGCCAGCAGCAGGAGTCCCCCGGGACAGGGGGCCTCGCAGTACTTC
CDR3aa: CASSRSPPGQGASQYF

j_gene: TRBJ1-2
d_gene: -
abundance: -
v_gene: TRBV11-2
CDR3nt: TGTGCCAGCAGTTTTGGACGGTCTGCCTATGGCTACACCTTC
CDR3aa: CASSFGRSAYGYTF

j_gene: TRBJ2-2
d_gene: -
abundance: few
v_gene: TRBV5-1
CDR3nt: TGCGCCAGCAGCTTTAGGACAGACACCGGGGAGCTGTTTTTT
CDR3aa: CASSFRTDTGELFF

j_gene: TRBJ1-2
d_gene: -
abundance: -
v_gene: TRBV28
CDR3nt: TGTGCCAGCAGTTCCGGAGGGCAGTACTATGGCTACACCTTC
CDR3aa: CASSSGGQYYGYTF

j_gene: TRBJ1-1
d_gene: -
abundance: few
v_gene: TRBV7-2
CDR3nt: TGTGCCAGCAGCTCCCCGGATGGCACTGAAGCTTTCTTT
CDR3aa: CASSSPDGTEAFF

j_gene: TRBJ2-2
d_gene: TRBD2
abundance: -
v_gene: TRBV20-1
CDR3nt: TGCAGTGCTAGGATACTAGCGGGAGGCGGCGGGGAGCTGTTTTTT
CDR3aa: CSARILAGGGGELFF

j_gene: TRBJ2-1
d_gene: TRBD1
abundance: -
v_gene: TRBV27
CDR3nt: TGTGCCAGCAGCGTGACAGGGGGCTGGGGTGAGCAGTTCTTC
CDR3aa: CASSVTGGWGEQFF

j_gene: TRBJ1-4
d_gene: TRBD1
abundance: few
v_gene: TRBV20-1
CDR3nt: TGCAGTGCTAGCCGTCACAGGGGCGAAGAAAAACTGTTTTTT
CDR3aa: CSASRHRGEEKLFF

j_gene: TRBJ2-7
d_gene: -
abundance: -
v_gene: TRBV28
CDR3nt: TGTGCCAGCAGTTTCCGACACCTCTACGAGCAGTACTTC
CDR3aa: CASSFRHLYEQYF

j_gene: TRBJ2-2
d_gene: -
abundance: -
v_gene: TRBV12-3/TRBV12-4
CDR3nt: TGTGCCAGCAGTTTTCACAGGTCCGGGGAGCTGTTTTTT
CDR3aa: CASSFHRSGELFF

j_gene: TRBJ2-2
d_gene: TRBD2
abundance: -
v_gene: TRBV29-1
CDR3nt: TGCAGCGTTGAAGCCCCCGGGACTACTAGGTCCGGGGAGCTGTTTTTT
CDR3aa: CSVEAPGTTRSGELFF

j_gene: TRBJ2-1
d_gene: TRBD1
abundance: -
v_gene: TRBV7-2
CDR3nt: TGTGCCAGCACCCTCCCGGCGGGACAGGGCTACAATGAGCAGTTCTTC
CDR3aa: CASTLPAGQGYNEQFF

j_gene: TRBJ2-1
d_gene: -
abundance: -
v_gene: TRBV2
CDR3nt: TGTGCCAGCATTCTAGGCTATGAGCAGTTCTTC
CDR3aa: CASILGYEQFF